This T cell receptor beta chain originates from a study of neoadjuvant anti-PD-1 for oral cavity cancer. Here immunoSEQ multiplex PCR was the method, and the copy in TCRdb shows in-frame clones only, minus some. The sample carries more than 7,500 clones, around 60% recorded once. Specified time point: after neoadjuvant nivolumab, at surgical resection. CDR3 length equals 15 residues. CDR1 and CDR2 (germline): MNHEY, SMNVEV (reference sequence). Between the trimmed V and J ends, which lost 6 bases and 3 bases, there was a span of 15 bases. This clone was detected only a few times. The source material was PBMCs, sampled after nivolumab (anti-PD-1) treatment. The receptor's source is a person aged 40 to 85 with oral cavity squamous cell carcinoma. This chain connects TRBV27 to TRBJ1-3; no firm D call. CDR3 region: CASSPDYTGGNTIYF. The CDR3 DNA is TGTGCCAGCAGCCCCGATTATACGGGTGGAAACACCATATATTTT.